Each of the 23 T cell receptor beta chains below was sequenced from the same sample in a study of T-cell memory formation after mild COVID-19. From the 5' RACE reads, TCRdb called clonotypes with MiXCR, one entry per CDR3 protein. The profile shows about 200,000 distinct CDR3 sequences, 9.5% to 10% of them singletons. The sequenced material came from PBMCs or a T cell subset sorted from them (not recorded which). The receptor set was obtained from a man between 18 and 35 years old who had mild COVID-19 (a few samples of this study predate the infection). Cell type and time point are not known.

J is TRBJ1-1 and V is TRBV20-1, with 7 bases identical to TRBD1. This CDR3 has 14 amino acids. CDR1 is DFQATT and CDR2 is SNEGSKA in the germline V gene (reference sequence). Unmatched junction bases numbered 6, after V lost 5 bases and J lost 0 bases. As DNA, the CDR3 is TGCAGTGCTTGGAGGGGGCGCATGAACACTGAAGCTTTCTTT. Encoded protein: CSAWRGRMNTEAFF.

The rearrangement links TRBV5-1 to TRBJ2-2; TRBD2 matches at 10 bases. The CDR3 loop spans 16 amino acids. Per germline, CDR1 SGHRS and CDR2 YFSETQ. Trimming cost V 1 base and J 2 bases; bases outside gene matches: 2. This CDR3 reads CASSLTSGANTGELFF. The CDR3 nucleotides read TGCGCCAGCAGCTTGACTAGCGGGGCCAACACCGGGGAGCTGTTTTTT.

This clonotype was seen only a few times. V usage is TRBV6-5 and J usage is TRBJ1-3; D is undetermined. The length of the CDR3 is 15 residues. Germline V gene lookup returns CDR1 MNHEY and CDR2 SVGAGI. With 6 bases removed from V and 0 bases from J, the gap between germline ends came to 12 bases. The CDR3 nucleotides are TGTGCCAGCAGCCGAGCCGCGAACTCTGGAAACACCATATATTTT. It encodes CASSRAANSGNTIYF.

The V call is TRBV12-3 or TRBV12-4, the J call TRBJ2-2; TRBD1 matches 9 bases. The V gene end was trimmed by 7 bases and the J gene end by 5 bases; junction bases not matched to a gene: 11. The CDR3 is 16 amino acids. This chain's CDR3 is CASIPQGTGNTGELFF. The CDR3 DNA reads TGTGCCAGCATTCCCCAAGGGACAGGGAATACCGGGGAGCTGTTTTTT.

This clonotype was found a few times. The chain links TRBV4-1 to TRBJ2-3; a possible D gene is TRBD2 (5 bases). Per the germline V gene, CDR1 is MGHRA and CDR2 is YSYEKL. V lost 2 bases and J 4 bases, leaving 16 bases between the germline ends. The CDR3 is made up of 16 amino acids. The CDR3 nucleotides read TGCGCCAGCAGCCAATTCGGATGGGGAGAGGCAGATACGCAGTATTTT. Its translation is CASSQFGWGEADTQYF.

The chain joins TRBV7-2 to TRBJ2-2; 8 bases align to TRBD2. Trimming took 3 bases from V and 7 from J; bases not matched to a gene: 10. The germline V gene encodes CDR1 SGHTA and CDR2 FQGNSA. CDR3 length equals 16 residues. The DNA of the CDR3 is TGTGCCAGCAGCTTCCTCGGGACTAGGTTTGGCGGGGAGCTGTTTTTT. Residues: CASSFLGTRFGGELFF. The full variable domain, rest sourced from reference TRBV7-2 and TRBJ2-2, is GAGVSQSPSNKVTEKGKDVELRCDPISGHTALYWYRQSLGQGLEFLIYFQGNSAPDKSGLPSDRFSAERTGGSVSTLTIQRTQQEDSAVYLCASSFLGTRFGGELFFGEGSRLTVL.

This clonotype was counted ten times or more. The gene calls are TRBV4-3 and TRBJ2-2; either TRBD1 or TRBD2 may fit D (7 bases each). CDR1 and CDR2 from the germline V gene are LGHNA and YSLEER. V dropped 4 bases and J dropped 5 bases, with 17 bases sitting between them. The CDR3 is 16 residues long. The CDR3 bases are TGCGCCAGCAGCCCCAGCCCCCAGGGGGGGACCGGGGAGCTGTTTTTT. This codes for CASSPSPQGGTGELFF.

The J gene is TRBJ2-1, the V gene TRBV30, with 10 bases fitting TRBD2. The CDR3 length is 15 residues. J gave up 7 bases and V 5 bases, and 11 bases lay outside the gene matches. Per the germline V gene, CDR1 is GTSNPN and CDR2 is SVGIG (reference sequence). CDR3 residues: CAWARLSGGANEQFF. In nucleotides, the CDR3 is TGTGCCTGGGCCCGCCTAAGCGGGGGGGCAAATGAGCAGTTCTTC.

This rearrangement joins TRBV18 to TRBJ1-2, with D maybe TRBD1 (5 bases). The CDR3 has 14 residues. With 4 bases removed from V and 3 bases from J, the gap between germline ends came to 12 bases. Germline loops: CDR1 KGHSH, CDR2 LQKENI. CDR3 amino acids: CASSHPGRDYGYTF. DNA for the CDR3: TGTGCCAGCTCACACCCAGGGCGGGACTATGGCTACACCTTC.

There are many counts of this clonotype. This rearrangement joins TRBV5-1 to TRBJ2-4; D might be TRBD1 or TRBD2, each matching 5 bases. This CDR3 has 14 residues. Per the germline V gene, CDR1 is SGHRS and CDR2 is YFSETQ. V was trimmed by 3 bases and J by 0 bases, leaving 7 bases between them. CDR3: CASSSGTAKNIQYF. DNA for the CDR3: TGCGCCAGCAGCTCCGGGACAGCCAAAAACATTCAGTACTTC.

This clonotype was observed a handful of times. The J gene is TRBJ1-4, the V gene TRBV29-1, with D maybe TRBD1 (5 bases). V lost 4 bases and J lost 8, with 14 bases in between. CDR3 length: 13 residues. Germline V CDR1 and CDR2: SQVTM, ANQGSEA. The DNA for the CDR3 is TGCAGCGTTGGGGTCAGGACAAGAGAAAAACTGTTTTTT. Translation gives CSVGVRTREKLFF.

This clonotype was observed at least ten times. The V call is TRBV21-1, the J call TRBJ2-7; TRBD1 is the table's D call and was not checked against the DNA. TRBV21-1 is assigned pseudogene status. CDR3 length: 15 amino acids. The CDR3 region is CASSRGEGASYEQYF. CDR3 nucleotide sequence: TGTGCCAGCAGCAGAGGGGAAGGGGCCTCCTACGAGCAGTACTTC.

This clonotype has only a few counts. This chain joins TRBV28 and TRBJ2-2, with no clear D. Between the trimmed V and J ends, which lost 6 bases and 7 bases, there was a span of 12 bases. CDR1 MDHEN and CDR2 SYDVKM come from the germline V gene. The length of the CDR3 is 13 residues. The CDR3: CASRGNGYGELFF. The CDR3 DNA sequence: TGTGCCAGCAGGGGGAACGGGTACGGGGAGCTGTTTTTT.

This clonotype showed up just a few times. CDR3 coding DNA: TGCGCCAGCAGTCCGGGGGTAGCGGGGCAGACCTACGAGCAGTACTTC. Its translation is CASSPGVAGQTYEQYF. The rearrangement links TRBV5-1 to TRBJ2-7; 8 nucleotides align to TRBD2. The CDR3 sequence is 16 residues long. J lost 2 bases, V lost 5 bases, and 12 bases had no gene match. CDR1 and CDR2 (germline): SGHRS, YFSETQ.

This chain uses TRBV3-1 with TRBJ2-7; unclear D gene. This CDR3 is 14 amino acids long. CDR1 and CDR2 (germline): LGHDT, YNNKEL (reference sequence). V lost 4 bases to trimming and J lost 3 bases, with 13 bases between them. The CDR3 DNA is TGTGCCAGCAGCCCGTCCTATGGGTTCTACGAGCAGTACGTC. It encodes CASSPSYGFYEQYV.

There are a few counts of this clonotype. V and J are TRBV6-5 and TRBJ1-1; D uncertain. Germline CDR1 MNHEY, CDR2 SVGAGI. The CDR3 totals 13 residues. V was shortened by 2 bases and J by 4 bases, with 8 bases between the two germline ends. CDR3 nucleotides: TGTGCCAGCAGTTACATGCCTGGCACTGAAGCTTTCTTT. Translated: CASSYMPGTEAFF.

This clonotype was detected only a few times. The CDR3 sequence is CASSQESYEQYV. The CDR3 bases are TGTGCCAGCAGCCAAGAGTCTTACGAGCAGTACGTC. The chain employs TRBV3-1 and TRBJ2-7; D not certain. The CDR3 length is 12 residues. Trimming took off 0 bases at V and 4 bases at J, with 4 bases between the two ends. Germline CDR1 reads LGHDT; CDR2 reads YNNKEL (reference sequence).

This clonotype was found a few times. V and J are TRBV11-2 and TRBJ2-3; a weak D match, TRBD2 (6 bases). Trimming stripped 4 bases from V and 0 bases from J, with 11 bases between. CDR1 and CDR2 from the germline V gene are SGHAT and FQNNGV. The CDR3 has 15 residues. The CDR3 loop is CASSSDGGSTDTQYF. Here the CDR3 DNA reads TGTGCCAGCAGCTCTGATGGGGGGAGCACAGATACGCAGTATTTT.

This clonotype was recorded a few times. V and J are TRBV5-1 and TRBJ2-7; D is uncertain. The ends were cut back, 0 bases at V and 8 bases at J, with 21 bases in the middle. The CDR3 is made up of 16 amino acids. Germline-derived CDR1 and CDR2 are SGHRS and YFSETQ. CDR3 loop: CASSLASGQAIKQQYV. The CDR3 coding sequence is TGCGCCAGCAGCTTGGCGTCCGGGCAGGCGATCAAGCAGCAGTACGTC.

The V call is TRBV29-1, the J call TRBJ1-1; D is uncertain. This CDR3 contains 13 residues. Trimming removed 4 bases at V and 0 bases at J, with 9 bases between. Per germline, CDR1 SQVTM and CDR2 ANQGSEA. The chain's CDR3 is CSVGRAMNTEAFF. CDR3 sequence (DNA): TGCAGCGTTGGAAGGGCCATGAACACTGAAGCTTTCTTT.

Only a few counts were recorded for this clonotype. The chain combines TRBV7-9 with TRBJ2-1; 7 nucleotides line up with TRBD2. V lost 4 bases to trimming and J lost 7 bases; unmatched junction nucleotides: 7. The CDR3 consists of 14 residues. CDR1 is SEHNR, CDR2 FQNEAQ, per germline (reference sequence). DNA for the CDR3: TGTGCCAGCAGCTCCCCGGGGGGTGGGAATGAGCAGTTCTTC. Translating gives CASSSPGGGNEQFF.

This clonotype was observed a few times. The chain is built from TRBV7-2 and TRBJ2-3; D is undetermined. V lost 5 bases and J lost 8, with 20 bases in between. The V gene's germline CDR1 is SGHTA and CDR2 FQGNSA. This CDR3 region has 15 residues. CDR3 region: CASSVGSPTLGTQYF. Here the CDR3 DNA reads TGTGCCAGCAGCGTCGGGTCCCCAACCTTAGGTACGCAGTATTTT.

This chain uses TRBV6-2 or TRBV6-3 with TRBJ1-5; no clear D gene. The CDR3 has 14 amino acids. Trimming took off 5 bases at V and 4 bases at J, with 12 bases between the two ends. Germline assignment: CDR1 MNHEY and CDR2 SVGEGT. CDR3 sequence: CASSPSGRNQPQHF. In nucleotides, the CDR3 is TGTGCCAGCAGTCCATCGGGTAGGAATCAGCCCCAGCATTTT.